These 26 T cell receptor beta chains were all obtained from the same sample, sequenced in a study of blood T cell repertoires in COVID-19. This table comes from immunoSEQ multiplex PCR, and its TCRdb copy is limited to in-frame clones, with some not included. The table includes around 300,000 clones, 90% detected once. Sequencing input: PBMCs or T cells enriched from blood (not recorded which). These receptor sequences come from a woman between 18 and 29 years old with acute COVID-19.

The chain uses TRBV7-8 and TRBJ2-7; D is unresolved. V lost 4 bases, J lost 0 bases, and 16 bases lay in between. CDR3 length: 16 residues. CDR1 and CDR2 (germline): SGHVS, FQNEAQ. CDR3 sequence reads: CASSSRLALSSYEQYF. CDR3 DNA: TGTGCCAGCAGCTCTAGATTAGCTTTAAGCTCCTACGAGCAGTACTTC.

Here the CDR3 reads CASSKGDRNTGELFF. In DNA, the CDR3 is TGTGCCAGTAGTAAGGGGGACAGGAACACCGGGGAGCTGTTTTTT. The V call is TRBV19, the J call TRBJ2-2; the match to TRBD1 covers 7 bases. Per germline, CDR1 LNHDA and CDR2 SQIVND (reference sequence). V was pared by 4 bases and J by 1 base, with 3 bases of the junction left unmatched. This CDR3 is 15 amino acids long.

This chain uses TRBV7-3 with TRBJ2-4; possibly TRBD2 for D (5 bases). The germline CDR1 and CDR2 sequences are SGHTA and FQGTGA. This CDR3 spans 14 amino acids. Trimming shortened V by 5 bases and J by 6 bases, and 14 bases separated the two germline ends. CDR3 coding DNA: TGTGCCAGCAGCCCCTCTCCGGGGTCAAACATTCAGTACTTC. Translated, it gives CASSPSPGSNIQYF.

This clone occurred once. This chain joins TRBV2 and TRBJ1-5; the D gene is possibly TRBD1 (5 bases). The CDR3 has 15 residues. The V gene lost 4 bases and the J gene lost 2 bases, with 12 bases spanning the gap. Germline V lookup: CDR1 SNHLY, CDR2 FYNNEI. The CDR3 DNA reads TGTGCCAGCAGTGTCGGGGGAGGAGGCAATCAGCCCCAGCATTTT. Protein sequence: CASSVGGGGNQPQHF.

This chain uses TRBV19 with TRBJ2-7, with 12 bases fitting TRBD2. The CDR3 covers 16 residues. Germline CDR1 LNHDA, CDR2 SQIVND (reference sequence). After removal of 5 bases from V and 3 bases from J, the junction contained 8 bases not matched to a gene. The CDR3 sequence is CASSRPTSGSSYEQYF. CDR3 sequence (DNA): TGTGCCAGTAGTCGACCGACTAGCGGGAGTAGCTACGAGCAGTACTTC.

This clone has more than one count but fewer than ten. This chain's CDR3 is CASRTPNTIYF. The CDR3 DNA reads as TGTGCCAGCAGGACACCTAACACCATATATTTT. The chain uses TRBV11-2 and TRBJ1-3; unclear D gene. V lost 6 bases and J 7 bases, leaving 7 bases between the germline ends. Germline CDR1 is SGHAT and CDR2 is FQNNGV. This CDR3 comprises 11 residues.

This chain joins TRBV27 and TRBJ2-7; 12 positions match TRBD2. J gave up 7 bases and V 4 bases, and 2 bases lay outside the gene matches. Germline V gene sequence: CDR1 MNHEY, CDR2 SMNVEV (reference sequence). CDR3 size: 13 residues. For the CDR3, the DNA is TGTGCCAGCAGTTGGGGACTAGCGGGTGAGCAGTACTTC. Translating gives CASSWGLAGEQYF.

The chain employs TRBV19 and TRBJ1-2; D is unclear. Trimming cost V 5 bases and J 0 bases, with 10 bases left between them. This CDR3 is 14 amino acids long. From germline, CDR1 is LNHDA and CDR2 SQIVND (reference sequence). CDR3 sequence reads: CASSWTSANYGYTF. CDR3 DNA sequence: TGTGCCAGTAGTTGGACTTCGGCTAACTATGGCTACACCTTC.

The J gene is TRBJ1-4, the V gene TRBV7-2; the D gene is possibly TRBD1 (6 bases). The CDR3 runs to 17 residues. The V end lost 5 bases, the J end lost 2 bases, and 18 bases lay between the germline ends. Per the germline V gene, CDR1 is SGHTA and CDR2 is FQGNSA. CDR3 DNA sequence: TGTGCCAGCAGCACCGGGGGGGGGCGGAGGACTAATGAAAAACTGTTTTTT. It yields the protein CASSTGGGRRTNEKLFF. Variable domain in full (rest from reference TRBV7-2 and TRBJ1-4): GAGVSQSPSNKVTEKGKDVELRCDPISGHTALYWYRQSLGQGLEFLIYFQGNSAPDKSGLPSDRFSAERTGGSVSTLTIQRTQQEDSAVYLCASSTGGGRRTNEKLFFGSGTQLSVL.

There are many counts of this clone. CDR3 DNA: TGCGCCAGCAGCCAAGATTCCCCTAGAGTAGCGTTCTCCTACGAGCAGTACTTC. Amino acids: CASSQDSPRVAFSYEQYF. This rearrangement joins TRBV4-1 to TRBJ2-7; the D gene is possibly TRBD2 (5 bases). V was cut by 0 bases and J by 0 bases, with 18 bases left in between. CDR1 MGHRA and CDR2 YSYEKL come from the germline V gene. This CDR3 spans 18 amino acids.

This clone was detected a few times. The chain is built from TRBV7-9 and TRBJ2-5; no clear D gene. Per germline, CDR1 SEHNR and CDR2 FQNEAQ (reference sequence). V gave up 5 bases and J gave up 4 bases, with 17 bases separating them. This CDR3 has 15 amino acids. The CDR3 bases are TGTGCCAGCAGCCCCGGCGGTGTTCGGGTAGAGACCCAGTACTTC. It yields the protein CASSPGGVRVETQYF.

The chain carries TRBV4-1 and TRBJ2-7; weak D call: TRBD1 (5 bases). The CDR3 extends over 15 amino acids. CDR1 is MGHRA, CDR2 YSYEKL, per germline. V was cut by 1 base and J by 2 bases, with 12 bases left in between. The CDR3 loop is CASSQVAGNPYEQYF. The CDR3, as DNA: TGCGCCAGCAGCCAAGTGGCAGGGAACCCCTACGAGCAGTACTTC.

The chain couples TRBV18 to TRBJ2-7; TRBD1 agrees at 7 bases. The CDR3 covers 14 residues. Losses at the gene ends were 6 bases for V and 3 bases for J; bases not matched to a gene: 8. CDR1 and CDR2 (germline): KGHSH, LQKENI. The CDR3 region is CASSLSTGYYEQYF. In DNA form, the CDR3 reads TGTGCCAGCTCTCTCTCGACAGGGTACTACGAGCAGTACTTC.

This rearrangement joins TRBV7-8 to TRBJ2-7, with 10 bases aligning to TRBD1. The CDR3 spans 12 residues. V gave up 4 bases and J gave up 11 bases; unmatched junction bases: 5. Germline values: CDR1 SGHVS, CDR2 FQNEAQ. The CDR3 DNA follows: TGTGCCAGCAGCTCCAGACAGGGGGCAAAGTACTTC. Translated, it gives CASSSRQGAKYF.

The rearrangement uses TRBV6-1 and TRBJ2-7; 7 positions agree with TRBD1. Germline V gene data show CDR1 as MNHNS and CDR2 as SASEGT. The CDR3 runs 15 residues. Trimming removed 2 bases from V and 2 bases from J; junction bases left unmatched: 6. Written as DNA, the CDR3 is TGTGCCAGCAGTGAATCCCCGGACAGGACCTACGAGCAGTACTTC. It yields the protein CASSESPDRTYEQYF.

This chain joins TRBV5-1 and TRBJ1-2; TRBD1 aligns across 8 bases. This CDR3 is built from 16 residues. J gave up 1 base and V 4 bases, and 9 bases lay outside the gene matches. The V gene's germline CDR1 is SGHRS and CDR2 YFSETQ. CDR3 nucleotide sequence: TGCGCCAGCAGCCGCTGGACAGGGACCCTTAACTATGGCTACACCTTC. Its protein is CASSRWTGTLNYGYTF.

The chain carries TRBV10-3 and TRBJ1-2, with 10 bases identical to TRBD1. Germline V CDR1 and CDR2: ENHRY, SYGVKD. Trimming cost V 5 bases and J 4 bases; bases outside gene matches: 10. The CDR3 is 16 amino acids. The DNA of the CDR3 is TGTGCCATCAGTCTAGATGGGACAGGGGAGGTCTATGGCTACACCTTC. This translates into CAISLDGTGEVYGYTF.

The chain has TRBV4-1 and TRBJ2-7; 16 bases agree with TRBD2. Germline CDR1 and CDR2: MGHRA and YSYEKL. CDR3 size: 22 residues. V trimming: 4 bases; J trimming: 4 bases; junction bases outside the gene matches: 22. CDR3 coding DNA: TGCGCCAGCAGCCGAGGACCGGGGATGCCGGGACTAGCGGGAGGGCCCGAATACGAGCAGTACTTC. Protein product: CASSRGPGMPGLAGGPEYEQYF.

The chain combines TRBV2 with TRBJ1-5; 7 bases agree with TRBD1. Germline V gene lookup returns CDR1 SNHLY and CDR2 FYNNEI. The junction had 11 bases not matched to a gene; V was cut back by 3 bases and J by 0 bases. The CDR3 is made up of 18 amino acids. The CDR3 loop is CASSDGTGAGYSNQPQHF. The CDR3, as DNA: TGTGCCAGCAGTGACGGAACAGGGGCAGGATATAGCAATCAGCCCCAGCATTTT. The full variable domain, completed using reference TRBV2 and TRBJ1-5, is EPEVTQTPSHQVTQMGQEVILRCVPISNHLYFYWYRQILGQKVEFLVSFYNNEISEKSEIFDDQFSVERPDGSNFTLKIRSTKLEDSAMYFCASSDGTGAGYSNQPQHFGDGTRLSIL.

This rearrangement joins TRBV10-3 to TRBJ1-2; no definite D call. This CDR3 spans 13 amino acids. Trimming cost V 5 bases and J 3 bases, with 10 bases left between them. CDR1 is ENHRY and CDR2 is SYGVKD in the germline V gene. The CDR3 is CAISSAGYYGYTF. CDR3 coding DNA: TGTGCCATCAGTTCGGCAGGCTACTATGGCTACACCTTC.

There are a few counts of this clone. The chain uses TRBV5-5 and TRBJ1-2, with 7 bases that match TRBD1. The length of the CDR3 is 15 residues. V shed 4 bases, J shed 1 base, and the junction held 7 bases outside the gene matches. The germline CDR1 and CDR2 sequences are SGHKS and YYEKEE (reference sequence). The CDR3 loop is CASSLAGGGNYGYTF. In nucleotides, the CDR3 is TGTGCCAGCAGCCTGGCAGGGGGAGGTAACTATGGCTACACCTTC.

The chain combines TRBV27 with TRBJ1-1, with D possibly being TRBD1 (5 bases). This CDR3 region has 14 residues. The germline V gene encodes CDR1 MNHEY and CDR2 SMNVEV (reference sequence). V dropped 3 bases and J dropped 11 bases, with 19 bases sitting between them. This chain's CDR3 is CASSLAREAPVAFF. The CDR3 DNA is TGTGCCAGCAGTTTGGCCAGGGAGGCACCGGTCGCTTTCTTT.

This sequence joins TRBV14 and TRBJ1-1; D gene ambiguous. This CDR3 spans 16 amino acids. V lost 1 base and J lost 6, with 18 bases in between. Germline assignment: CDR1 SGHDN and CDR2 FVKESK. CDR3 sequence reads: CASSQVQSWTFPEAFF. The CDR3 coding sequence is TGTGCCAGCAGCCAAGTCCAGTCTTGGACTTTTCCTGAAGCTTTCTTT. The full variable domain, its missing parts supplied by reference TRBV14 and TRBJ1-1, is EAGVTQFPSHSVIEKGQTVTLRCDPISGHDNLYWYRRVMGKEIKFLLHFVKESKQDESGMPNNRFLAERTGGTYSTLKVQPAELEDSGVYFCASSQVQSWTFPEAFFGQGTRLTVV.

V usage is TRBV6-5 and J usage is TRBJ2-2; D perhaps matches TRBD1 (6 bases). This CDR3 is built from 14 residues. In germline, CDR1 is MNHEY, CDR2 SVGAGI. Between the trimmed V and J ends, which lost 5 bases and 4 bases, there was a span of 11 bases. The CDR3 DNA sequence: TGTGCCAGCAGTACAGGGCGGAGCACCGGGGAGCTGTTTTTT. Its translation is CASSTGRSTGELFF.

CDR3 nucleotide sequence: TGTGCCAGCAGTTACCCCGACAGGGCAGTTGGCTACACCTTC. The encoded protein is CASSYPDRAVGYTF. This rearrangement joins TRBV6-5 to TRBJ1-2, with 7 bases that match TRBD1. Per the germline V gene, CDR1 is MNHEY and CDR2 is SVGAGI. V lost 2 bases, J lost 7 bases, and 7 bases stayed unmatched. There are 14 residues in the CDR3.

V gene TRBV27 combines with J gene TRBJ2-1; TRBD2 matches 8 bases. V shed 9 bases, J shed 5 bases, and the junction held 3 bases outside the gene matches. The germline gives CDR1 MNHEY, CDR2 SMNVEV (reference sequence). The CDR3 contains 12 residues. CDR3 residues: CASSGINNEQFF. The CDR3 nucleotides are TGTGCCAGTAGCGGGATAAACAATGAGCAGTTCTTC.